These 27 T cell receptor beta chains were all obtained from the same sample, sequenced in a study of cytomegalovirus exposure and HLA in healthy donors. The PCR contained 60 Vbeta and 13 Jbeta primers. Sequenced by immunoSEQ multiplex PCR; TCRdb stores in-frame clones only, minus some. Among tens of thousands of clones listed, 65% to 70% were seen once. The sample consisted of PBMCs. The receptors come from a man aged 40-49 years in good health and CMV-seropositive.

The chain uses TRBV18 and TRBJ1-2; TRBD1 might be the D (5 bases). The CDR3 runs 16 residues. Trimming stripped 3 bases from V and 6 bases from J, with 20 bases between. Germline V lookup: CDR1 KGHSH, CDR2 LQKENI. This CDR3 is CASSPGLHQPPNGYTF. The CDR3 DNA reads TGTGCCAGCTCACCGGGGCTACACCAACCCCCGAATGGCTACACCTTC.

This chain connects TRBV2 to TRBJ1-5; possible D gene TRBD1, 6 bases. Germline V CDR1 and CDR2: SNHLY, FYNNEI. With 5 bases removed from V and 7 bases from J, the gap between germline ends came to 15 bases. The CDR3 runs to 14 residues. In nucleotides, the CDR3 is TGTGCCAGCAGTACCCAGGGGTTGGGGCAGCCCCAGCATTTT. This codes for CASSTQGLGQPQHF.

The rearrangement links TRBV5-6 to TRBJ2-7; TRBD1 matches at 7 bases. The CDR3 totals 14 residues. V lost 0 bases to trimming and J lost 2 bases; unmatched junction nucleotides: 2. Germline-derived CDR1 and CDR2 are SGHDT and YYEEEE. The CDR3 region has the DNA TGTGCCAGCAGCTTGGGGCAGGGGGCCTACGAGCAGTACTTC. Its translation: CASSLGQGAYEQYF. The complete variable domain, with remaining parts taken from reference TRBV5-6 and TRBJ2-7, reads DAGVTQSPTHLIKTRGQQVTLRCSPKSGHDTVSWYQQALGQGPQFIFQYYEEEERQRGNFPDRFSGHQFPNYSSELNVNALLLGDSALYLCASSLGQGAYEQYFGPGTRLTVT.

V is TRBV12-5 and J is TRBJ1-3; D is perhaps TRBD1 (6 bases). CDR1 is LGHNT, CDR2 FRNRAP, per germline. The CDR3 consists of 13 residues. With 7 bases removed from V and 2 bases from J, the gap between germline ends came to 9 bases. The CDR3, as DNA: TGTGCTAGTGATACAGGGCCTGGAAACACCATATATTTT. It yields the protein CASDTGPGNTIYF.

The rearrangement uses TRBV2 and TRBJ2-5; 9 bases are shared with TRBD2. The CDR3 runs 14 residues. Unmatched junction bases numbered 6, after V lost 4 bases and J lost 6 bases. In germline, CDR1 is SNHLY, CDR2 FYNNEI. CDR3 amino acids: CASSVSSGVKTQYF. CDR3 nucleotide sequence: TGTGCCAGCAGTGTCTCTAGCGGGGTAAAGACCCAGTACTTC.

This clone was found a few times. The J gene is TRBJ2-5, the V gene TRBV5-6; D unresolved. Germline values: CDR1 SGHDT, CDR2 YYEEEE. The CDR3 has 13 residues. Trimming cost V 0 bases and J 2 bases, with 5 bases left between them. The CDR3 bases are TGTGCCAGCAGCTTGGGGCAGCAAGAGACCCAGTACTTC. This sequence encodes CASSLGQQETQYF.

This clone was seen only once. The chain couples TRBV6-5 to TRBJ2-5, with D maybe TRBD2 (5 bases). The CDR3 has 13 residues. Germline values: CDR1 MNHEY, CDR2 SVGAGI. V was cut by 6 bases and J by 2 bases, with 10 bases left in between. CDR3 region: CASSKTSQETQYF. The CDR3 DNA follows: TGTGCCAGCAGCAAAACTAGTCAAGAGACCCAGTACTTC.

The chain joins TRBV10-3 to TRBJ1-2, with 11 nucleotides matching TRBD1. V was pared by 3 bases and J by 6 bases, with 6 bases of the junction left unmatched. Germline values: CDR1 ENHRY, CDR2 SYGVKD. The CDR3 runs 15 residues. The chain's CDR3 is CAISDEMGQGDGYTF. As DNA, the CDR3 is TGTGCCATCAGTGATGAGATGGGACAGGGGGATGGCTACACCTTC.

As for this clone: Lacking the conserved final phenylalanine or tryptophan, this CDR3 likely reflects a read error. CDR3 sequence (DNA): TGTGCCAGCACCTGGAGAGGCGGTGACGAGCAGTACCTC. Encoded protein: CASTWRGGDEQYL. V is TRBV25-1 and J is TRBJ2-7; D remains ambiguous. The CDR3 sequence is 13 residues long. Germline V gene sequence: CDR1 MGHDK, CDR2 SYGVNS. V shed 7 bases and J shed 5 bases, with 15 bases lying between them.

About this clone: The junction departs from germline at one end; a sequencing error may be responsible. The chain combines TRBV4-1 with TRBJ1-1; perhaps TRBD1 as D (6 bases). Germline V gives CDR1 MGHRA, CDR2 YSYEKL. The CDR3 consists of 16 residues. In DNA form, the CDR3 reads TGCGCCAGCAGACAAGATCTGGGAGGGGGGAGCACTGAAGCTTTCTTT. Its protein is CASRQDLGGGSTEAFF.

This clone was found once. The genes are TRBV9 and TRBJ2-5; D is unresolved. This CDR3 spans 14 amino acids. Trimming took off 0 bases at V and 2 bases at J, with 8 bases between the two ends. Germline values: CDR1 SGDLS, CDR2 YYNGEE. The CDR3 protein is CASSVAGQQETQYF. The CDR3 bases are TGTGCCAGCAGCGTAGCGGGTCAGCAAGAGACCCAGTACTTC. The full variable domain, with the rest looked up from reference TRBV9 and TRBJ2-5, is DSGVTQTPKHLITATGQRVTLRCSPRSGDLSVYWYQQSLDQGLQFLIQYYNGEERAKGNILERFSAQQFPDLHSELNLSSLELGDSALYFCASSVAGQQETQYFGPGTRLLVL.

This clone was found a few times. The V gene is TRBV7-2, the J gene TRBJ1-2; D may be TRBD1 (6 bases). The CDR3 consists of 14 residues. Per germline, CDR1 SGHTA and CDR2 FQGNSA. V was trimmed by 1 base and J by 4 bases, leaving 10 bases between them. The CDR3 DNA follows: TGTGCCAGCAGCTTAGGACAGGAAGGCTATGGCTACACCTTC. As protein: CASSLGQEGYGYTF.

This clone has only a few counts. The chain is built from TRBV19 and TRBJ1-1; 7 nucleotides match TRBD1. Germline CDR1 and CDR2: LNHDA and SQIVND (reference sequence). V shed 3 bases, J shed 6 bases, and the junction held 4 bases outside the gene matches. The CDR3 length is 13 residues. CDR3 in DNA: TGTGCCAGTAGTATCGACAGGGCGGCTGAAGCTTTCTTT. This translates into CASSIDRAAEAFF.

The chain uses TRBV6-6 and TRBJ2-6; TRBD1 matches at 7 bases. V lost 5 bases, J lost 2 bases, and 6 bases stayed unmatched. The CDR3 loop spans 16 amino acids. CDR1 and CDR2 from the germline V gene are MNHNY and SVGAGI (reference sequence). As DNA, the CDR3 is TGTGCCAGCAGTAACACGGGACAGACTGGGGCCAACGTCCTGACTTTC. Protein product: CASSNTGQTGANVLTF.

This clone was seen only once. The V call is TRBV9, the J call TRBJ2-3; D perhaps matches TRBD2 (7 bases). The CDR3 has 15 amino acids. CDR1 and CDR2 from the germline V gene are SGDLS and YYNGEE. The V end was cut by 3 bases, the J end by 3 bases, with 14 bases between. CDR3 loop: CASSGNRGGTDTQYF. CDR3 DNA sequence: TGTGCCAGCAGCGGCAATAGGGGGGGAACAGATACGCAGTATTTT.

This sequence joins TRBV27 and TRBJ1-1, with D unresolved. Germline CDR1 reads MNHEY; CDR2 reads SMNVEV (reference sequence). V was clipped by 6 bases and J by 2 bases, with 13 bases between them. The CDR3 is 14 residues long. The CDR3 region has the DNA TGTGCCAGCAGACCGCACAGCACCAACACTGAAGCTTTCTTT. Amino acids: CASRPHSTNTEAFF.

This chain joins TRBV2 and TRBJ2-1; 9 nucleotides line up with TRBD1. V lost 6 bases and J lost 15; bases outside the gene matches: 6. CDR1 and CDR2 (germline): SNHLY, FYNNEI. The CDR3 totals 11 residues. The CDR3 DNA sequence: TGTGCCAGCAGGCCGGGACAGGGTCTGTTCTTC. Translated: CASRPGQGLFF.

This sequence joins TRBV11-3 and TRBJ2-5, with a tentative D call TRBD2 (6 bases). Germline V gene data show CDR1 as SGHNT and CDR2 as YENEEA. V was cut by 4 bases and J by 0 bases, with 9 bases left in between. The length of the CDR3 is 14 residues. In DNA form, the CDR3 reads TGTGCCAGCAGCTCCAGCGGGTACCAAGAGACCCAGTACTTC. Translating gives CASSSSGYQETQYF.

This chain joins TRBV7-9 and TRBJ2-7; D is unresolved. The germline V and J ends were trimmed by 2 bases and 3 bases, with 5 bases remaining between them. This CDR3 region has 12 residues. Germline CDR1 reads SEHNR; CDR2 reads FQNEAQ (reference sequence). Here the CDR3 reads CASSLPNYEQYF. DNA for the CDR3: TGTGCCAGCAGCTTACCAAACTACGAGCAGTACTTC.

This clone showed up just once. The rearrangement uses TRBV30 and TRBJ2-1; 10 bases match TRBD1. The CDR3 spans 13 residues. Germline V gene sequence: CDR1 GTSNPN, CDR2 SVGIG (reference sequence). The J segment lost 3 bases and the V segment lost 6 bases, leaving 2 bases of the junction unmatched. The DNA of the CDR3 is TGTGCCTGCCGGGACAGGGGCTACAATGAGCAGTTCTTC. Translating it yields CACRDRGYNEQFF.

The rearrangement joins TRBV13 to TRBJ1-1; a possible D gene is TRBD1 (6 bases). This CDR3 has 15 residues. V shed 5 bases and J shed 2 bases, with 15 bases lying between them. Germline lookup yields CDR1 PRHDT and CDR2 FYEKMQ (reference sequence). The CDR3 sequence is CASSRRTEDNTEAFF. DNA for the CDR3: TGTGCCAGCAGCCGTCGGACAGAGGATAACACTGAAGCTTTCTTT.

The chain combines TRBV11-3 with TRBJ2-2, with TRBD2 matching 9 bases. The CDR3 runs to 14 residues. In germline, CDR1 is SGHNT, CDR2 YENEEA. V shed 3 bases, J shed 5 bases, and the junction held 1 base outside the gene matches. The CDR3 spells CASSLLAGTGELFF. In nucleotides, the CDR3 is TGTGCCAGCAGCTTGCTAGCGGGGACCGGGGAGCTGTTTTTT.

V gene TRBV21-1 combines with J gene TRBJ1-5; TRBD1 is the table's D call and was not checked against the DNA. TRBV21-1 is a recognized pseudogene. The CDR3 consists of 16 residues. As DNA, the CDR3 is TGTGCCAGCATGGGGTCGGGACACCGGGGCAATCAGCCCCAGCATTTT. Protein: CASMGSGHRGNQPQHF.

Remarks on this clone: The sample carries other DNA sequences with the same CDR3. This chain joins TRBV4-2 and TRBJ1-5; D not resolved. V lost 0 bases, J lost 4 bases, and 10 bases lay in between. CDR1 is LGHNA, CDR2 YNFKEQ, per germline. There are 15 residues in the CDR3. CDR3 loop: CASSQDWLSNQPQHF. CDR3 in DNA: TGTGCCAGCAGCCAAGATTGGCTCTCGAATCAGCCCCAGCATTTT.

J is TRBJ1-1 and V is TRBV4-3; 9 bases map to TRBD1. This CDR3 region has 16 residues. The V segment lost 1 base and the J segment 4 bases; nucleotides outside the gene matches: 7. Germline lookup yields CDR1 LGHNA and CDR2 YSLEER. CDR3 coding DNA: TGCGCCAGCAGCCAAGGCATACAGGGGGCGAGCACTGAAGCTTTCTTT. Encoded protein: CASSQGIQGASTEAFF.

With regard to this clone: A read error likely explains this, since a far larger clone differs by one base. The CDR3 reads CANSQRGRGAYEQYF. The CDR3 nucleotides are TGTGCCAACAGCCAGAGGGGCAGGGGGGCCTACGAGCAGTACTTC. The rearrangement uses TRBV11-3 and TRBJ2-5; D may be TRBD1 (7 bases). The J call could be wrong; TRBJ2-7 is a better fit for the DNA end. Germline-derived CDR1 and CDR2 are SGHNT and YENEEA. The CDR3 spans 15 residues.

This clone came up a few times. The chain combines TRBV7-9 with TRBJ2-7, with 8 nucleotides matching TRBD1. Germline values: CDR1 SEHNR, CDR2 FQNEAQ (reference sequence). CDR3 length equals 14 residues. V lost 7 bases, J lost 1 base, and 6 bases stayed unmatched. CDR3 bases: TGTGCCAGCACCATTAGACAGGGGTCCTACGAGCAGTACTTC. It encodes CASTIRQGSYEQYF.